This is a list of T cell receptor beta chains from one sample in a study of blood T cell repertoires in COVID-19. Assay used: immunoSEQ multiplex PCR; TCRdb lists only in-frame clones, some missing. The data hold approximately 56,000 clones, with roughly 87% observed a single time. Sample: peripheral blood. Receptor source: a woman aged 55-69 years with COVID-19, enrolled during active disease. Each CDR3 is given with its conserved first and last residue. The order of the fields is D gene, V gene, J gene, clone size, CDR3 length, CDR3 DNA, CDR3 protein. A D gene is named only where the DNA matches it firmly. Not all rows give a size; the values are once, few, many and, for expanded clones, a class.

>TRBD1|TRBV9|TRBJ2-3|-|17
TGTGCCAGCAGCGCCCGGGACAGCGCTTCTAGCACAGATACGCAGTATTTT
CASSARDSASSTDTQYF
>-|TRBV28|TRBJ1-1|-|14
TGTGCCAGCAGTTTAAGCGGGGGTCCTCCTGAAGCTTTCTTT
CASSLSGGPPEAFF
>TRBD2|TRBV7-7|TRBJ2-5|once|16
TGTGCCAGCAGCTTGGGACTAGCGGGAGAGCAAGAGACCCAGTACTTC
CASSLGLAGEQETQYF
>TRBD1|TRBV30|TRBJ2-5|once|12
TGTGCCTGGAGTACAGGGGGGGAGACCCAGTACTTC
CAWSTGGETQYF
>-|TRBV19|TRBJ1-2|-|11
TGTGCCAGTAAAGACACCTATGGCTACACCTTC
CASKDTYGYTF
>TRBD2|TRBV4-1|TRBJ2-7|few|19
TGCGCCAGCAGCCCCTCGGGCCTAGCGGGAGGGCTCGGGGCCTACGAGCAGTACTTC
CASSPSGLAGGLGAYEQYF
>TRBD1|TRBV7-9|TRBJ1-2|-|15
TGTGCCAGCAGCATTGGACAGGGTTTTAACTATGGCTACACCTTC
CASSIGQGFNYGYTF
>TRBD2|TRBV19|TRBJ2-2|few|15
TGTGCCAGTAGTATCGGATGGGGGGGCACCGGGGAGCTGTTTTTT
CASSIGWGGTGELFF
>TRBD2|TRBV10-3|TRBJ2-1|-|17
TGTGCCATCAGTGGCTCTAGCGGGAGGACAACTTTGAATGAGCAGTTCTTC
CAISGSSGRTTLNEQFF
>-|TRBV5-4|TRBJ1-2|-|14
TGTGCCAGCAGCCTGGTTCCCGGGGGGTATGGCTACACCTTC
CASSLVPGGYGYTF
>TRBD2|TRBV7-2|TRBJ2-7|-|16
TGTGCCAGCAGCTTTGAGAGTCAGGCGGGAGTGGGGGAGCAGTACTTC
CASSFESQAGVGEQYF
>TRBD1|TRBV27|TRBJ1-2|-|19
TGTGCCAGCAGTTCTATATCGCCCGCGGGGACAGGGGAAAACTATGGCTACACCTTC
CASSSISPAGTGENYGYTF
>-|TRBV27|TRBJ1-2|-|15
TGTGCCAGCAGTTTATCGGTGACAAGTAACTATGGCTACACCTTC
CASSLSVTSNYGYTF
>-|TRBV6-5|TRBJ2-5|-|14
TGTGCCAGCAGTAAGACATTCTACCAAGAGACCCAGTACTTC
CASSKTFYQETQYF
>TRBD2|TRBV25-1|TRBJ2-7|-|14
TGTGCCAGCAGTGCACTAGCGGGAAGGGACGAGCAGTACTTC
CASSALAGRDEQYF
>-|TRBV4-3|TRBJ2-1|-|14
TGCGCCAGCAGCCCTCCGGGTATGAGGAATGAGCAGTTCTTC
CASSPPGMRNEQFF
>TRBD1|TRBV5-5|TRBJ1-4|-|17
TGTGCCAGCAGCCGACGGGACAGGGGCATTTTTGGCGAAAAACTGTTTTTT
CASSRRDRGIFGEKLFF
>-|TRBV27|TRBJ2-5|-|15
TGTGCCAGCAGTTTTTTAGGGCAGGGTGTTGAGACCCAGTACTTC
CASSFLGQGVETQYF
>TRBD1|TRBV11-3|TRBJ1-6|-|19
TGTGCCAGCAGCCACGACAGGGTCCCCCCGAGCTCCTATAATTCACCCCTCCACTTT
CASSHDRVPPSSYNSPLHF
>-|TRBV5-1|TRBJ1-1|-|16
TGCGCCAGCAGCTTGGCCACAACAGGGATGAACACTGAAGCTTTCTTT
CASSLATTGMNTEAFF
>-|TRBV5-1|TRBJ1-2|-|14
TGCGCCAGCAGCTCCCGACACCTCAACTATGGCTACACCTTC
CASSSRHLNYGYTF
>TRBD1|TRBV5-4|TRBJ2-7|-|15
TGTGCCAGCAGCTTGCCGGGACAGGTTTCCTACGAGCAGTACTTC
CASSLPGQVSYEQYF
>TRBD1|TRBV4-1|TRBJ1-3|-|15
TGCGCCAGCAGCCAACGACAGGGCTCTGGAAACACCATATATTTT
CASSQRQGSGNTIYF
>TRBD2|TRBV19|TRBJ2-1|-|13
TGTGTCAGTAGCCGACTAGCGGGGGATGAGCAGTTCTTC
CVSSRLAGDEQFF
>-|TRBV19|TRBJ1-5|-|12
TGTGCCAGTAGTTCCGGGAATCAGCCCCAGCATTTT
CASSSGNQPQHF
>TRBD1|TRBV6-5|TRBJ1-2|-|14
TGTGCCAGCAGTTACGGGGGGACAGTCTATGGCTACACCTTC
CASSYGGTVYGYTF
>TRBD1|TRBV2|TRBJ2-7|-|15
TGTGCCAGCAGTGGGAGGACAGGGTTATCCTACGAGCAGTACTTC
CASSGRTGLSYEQYF
>TRBD1|TRBV9|TRBJ1-5|-|15
TGTGCCAGCAGCGCGACAGGGGTGGCGCATCAGCCCCAGCATTTT
CASSATGVAHQPQHF
>TRBD1|TRBV18|TRBJ1-2|once|14
TGTGCCAGCTCACCAGGGGACAGGGAGGGTGGCTACACCTTC
CASSPGDREGGYTF
>-|TRBV4-1|TRBJ1-3|-|17
TGCGCCAGCAGCCAAGGGCCAGGGGAAAGCTCTGGAAACACCATATATTTT
CASSQGPGESSGNTIYF
>-|TRBV7-9|TRBJ2-1|-|15
TGTGCCAGCAGCTTAACGACGGGGACTCTACTCGAGCAGTTCTTC
CASSLTTGTLLEQFF
>TRBD1|TRBV6-5|TRBJ2-7|-|16
TGTGCCAGCAGTTACTGGACCGGGACAGGGGCATACGAGCAGTACTTC
CASSYWTGTGAYEQYF
>-|TRBV9|TRBJ1-1|-|12
TGTGCCAGCTCGGGGGGCGACACTGAAGCTTTCTTT
CASSGGDTEAFF
>-|TRBV7-6|TRBJ1-5|-|15
TGTGCCAGCAGCTTAGCGGGAGGGGGTGGTCAGCCCCAGCATTTT
CASSLAGGGGQPQHF
>-|TRBV7-9|TRBJ2-3|-|15
TGTGCCAGCAGCCCCCGAGGAGGGATCACAGATACGCAGTATTTT
CASSPRGGITDTQYF
>TRBD2|TRBV7-2|TRBJ2-1|-|14
TGTGCCAGCGGGACGGCTAGCGGCTACAATGAGCAGTTCTTC
CASGTASGYNEQFF
>TRBD1|TRBV28|TRBJ2-7|once|11
TGTGCCAGCAGTTCTAACAGGGGGTTTTACTTC
CASSSNRGFYF
>-|TRBV28|TRBJ1-1|-|12
TGTGCCAGCATCTCACGGGGGACTGAAGCTTTCTTT
CASISRGTEAFF
>TRBD2|TRBV6-5|TRBJ2-7|-|14
TGTGCCAGCAGTTACGTCGGGGGGACGGACGAGCAGTACTTC
CASSYVGGTDEQYF
>TRBD2|TRBV5-4|TRBJ2-3|-|15
TGTGCCAGCAGCTTATATGCGGGGGGGACAGATACGCAGTATTTT
CASSLYAGGTDTQYF
>-|TRBV5-4|TRBJ2-5|-|15
TGTACCAGCAGCCCGAATCAGGGAGGACAAGAGACCCAGTACTTC
CTSSPNQGGQETQYF
>TRBD2|TRBV3-1/TRBV3-2|TRBJ2-5|-|15
TGTGCCAGCAGCCGGAGTAGCGGGGGCCAAGAGACCCAGTACTTC
CASSRSSGGQETQYF
>-|TRBV7-9|TRBJ2-7|-|13
TGTGCCAGCAGCTATGGTTCTTTCGGCGAGCAGTACTTC
CASSYGSFGEQYF
>TRBD2|TRBV28|TRBJ2-3|-|15
TGTGCCAGCATCGGGACTAGAGGAGGTGCAGATACGCAGTATTTT
CASIGTRGGADTQYF
>-|TRBV6-5|TRBJ1-2|-|15
TGTGCCAGCAGTTACGGCCCGGGAGGACACTATGGCTACACCTTC
CASSYGPGGHYGYTF
>-|TRBV6-5|TRBJ2-2|-|15
TGTGCCAGCAGTTCTAGACCTACGGGCACCGGGGAGCTGTTTTTT
CASSSRPTGTGELFF
>TRBD2|TRBV5-4|TRBJ2-7|-|16
TGTGCCAGCAGCTTGGACGGGACTAGCGGCTACTACGAGCAGTACTTC
CASSLDGTSGYYEQYF
>TRBD2|TRBV7-2|TRBJ2-7|-|16
TGTGCCAGCAGCTTAGACGGGACTAGTGGTGCCTACGAGCAGTACTTC
CASSLDGTSGAYEQYF
>TRBD1|TRBV7-2|TRBJ2-7|-|15
TGTGCCAGCAGCAAATGGACAGGTAGCTCCTACGAGCAGTACTTC
CASSKWTGSSYEQYF
>TRBD1|TRBV6-5|TRBJ1-1|-|13
TGTGCCAGCAGAGGACAGGGGTTCACTGAAGCTTTCTTT
CASRGQGFTEAFF